This entry lists 2 T cell receptor beta chains sequenced from one sample in a study of blood T cell repertoires in COVID-19. Generated by immunoSEQ multiplex PCR, the TCRdb table keeps only in-frame clones and is missing some. The sample contains 200,000 to 250,000 clones, about 81% of which appear only once. The sample comprised PBMCs or T cells enriched from blood (not recorded which). The source of these receptors is a man aged 35-49 years who had recovered from COVID-19.

The chain carries TRBV15 and TRBJ1-5, with 9 bases that match TRBD1. CDR1 LNHNV and CDR2 YYDKDF come from the germline V gene (reference sequence). V was clipped by 0 bases and J by 4 bases; unmatched bases: 7. The CDR3 has 17 residues. Here the CDR3 DNA reads TGTGCCACCAGCAGAGATAACAGGGGGCAAGGGAATCAGCCCCAGCATTTT. Translation: CATSRDNRGQGNQPQHF.

V is TRBV7-3 and J is TRBJ2-1; TRBD1 matches 9 bases. Germline trimming cut 1 base from V and 6 bases from J; bases unmatched to any gene: 4. The CDR3 is made up of 15 amino acids. Germline V CDR1 and CDR2: SGHTA, FQGTGA. The CDR3 is CASSLRGGQGNEQFF. CDR3 sequence (DNA): TGTGCCAGCAGCTTAAGGGGGGGACAGGGCAATGAGCAGTTCTTC.